This TCR beta chain was recovered during a study of PD-1 blockade in classical Hodgkin lymphoma. On the study more broadly: Patients received nivolumab 3 mg/kg intravenously every 2 weeks.

The V segment lost 3 bases and the J segment 2 bases; nucleotides outside the gene matches: 8. The CDR3 runs to 16 residues. The V gene's germline CDR1 is MNHEY and CDR2 SMNVEV (reference sequence). Broader study findings: Those patients who began receiving nivolumab less than 1 year after ASCT had lower diversity, and they were excluded.

Relapse after autologous stem cell transplantation occurred in every patient, and brentuximab vedotin exposure varied. The method was immunoSEQ multiplex PCR; TCRdb's version includes in-frame clones alone and lacks a portion of them. The data show some 18,000 clones, with over 80% seen just once and 24% held by the top ten. Of note for this clone: No antigen is known for it.

The sequencing used peripheral blood mononuclear cells (PBMCs), collected at baseline. The chain couples TRBV27 to TRBJ2-5; 8 bases are a match to TRBD1. The TCR sequence derives from a human donor with classical Hodgkin lymphoma. CDR3 coding DNA: TGTGCCAGCAGTTTGTCCGGACAGGGTATACAAGAGACCCAGTACTTC. Translated: CASSLSGQGIQETQYF.